One sample yielded the 26 T cell receptor beta chains listed below, sequenced in a study of blood T cells in healthy people across ages. Then a second PCR, running about 7 to 11 cycles, was carried out with a sample-barcoded 5' primer and a J-beta primer mix. TCRdb reprocessed the 5' RACE reads with MiXCR, giving one entry per CDR3 protein. The sample yields fewer than 2,000,000 distinct CDR3 sequences, roughly two fifths seen once. Sequences were obtained from blood. The source is a human donor in good health.

The chain uses TRBV9 and TRBJ2-4, with 8 positions matching TRBD2. Germline V lookup: CDR1 SGDLS, CDR2 YYNGEE. With V trimmed by 3 bases and J by 13 bases, 21 bases remained unmatched. The CDR3 is 17 amino acids. CDR3 DNA sequence: TGTGCCAGCAGCGATCCTCTAGCGCGGGGGGATAACAATGAGCAGTACTTC. Its protein product is CASSDPLARGDNNEQYF.

V gene TRBV28 combines with J gene TRBJ2-1, with 9 positions matching TRBD1. V was pared by 3 bases and J by 10 bases, with 13 bases of the junction left unmatched. The CDR3 totals 16 residues. Germline CDR1 is MDHEN and CDR2 is SYDVKM. As DNA, the CDR3 is TGTGCCAGCAGTTTTTCGGACAGGGGAGGACCCCACGAGCAGTTCTTC. Translating it yields CASSFSDRGGPHEQFF.

Of note for this clonotype: One end of the junction varies from germline; a read error may be responsible. The CDR3 spells CAGSYTPGGEQFF. Here the CDR3 DNA reads TGTGCCGGCAGCTACACCCCAGGGGGGGAGCAGTTCTTC. The chain carries TRBV6-6 and TRBJ2-1, with D possibly TRBD1 on 7 matching bases. CDR1 and CDR2 from the germline V gene are MNHNY and SVGAGI (reference sequence). This CDR3 region has 13 residues.

The rearrangement links TRBV20-1 to TRBJ1-2; 7 nucleotides agree with TRBD1. CDR3 length: 15 residues. The V and J ends lost 5 bases and 3 bases, in that order; junction bases with no gene match: 12. Germline V gene lookup returns CDR1 DFQATT and CDR2 SNEGSKA (reference sequence). The CDR3 loop is CSALKTGRIDYGYTF. The CDR3 DNA is TGCAGTGCTCTCAAGACAGGGCGCATAGACTATGGCTACACCTTC.

This clonotype appeared a single time. The J gene is TRBJ1-5, the V gene TRBV28; possibly TRBD1 for D (5 bases). Germline CDR1 reads MDHEN; CDR2 reads SYDVKM. The V gene lost 3 bases and the J gene lost 7 bases, with 16 bases spanning the gap. The CDR3 has 15 amino acids. DNA of the CDR3: TGTGCCAGCAGTTTCCAAAAAACAGGTCGCCAGCCCCAGCATTTT. Protein sequence: CASSFQKTGRQPQHF.

The chain uses TRBV29-1 and TRBJ2-7; D unclear. There are 8 residues in the CDR3. CDR1 is SQVTM, CDR2 ANQGSEA, per germline. V lost 3 bases to trimming and J lost 11 bases, with 5 bases between them. DNA for the CDR3: TGCAGCGTTGATTTCGAGTACTTC. It specifies CSVDFEYF.

This clonotype turned up a few times. The rearrangement joins TRBV6-6 to TRBJ1-2, with D possibly matching TRBD1 (6 bases). CDR1 MNHNY and CDR2 SVGAGI come from the germline V gene (reference sequence). The V end lost 0 bases, the J end lost 6 bases, and 14 bases lay between the germline ends. The CDR3 is 15 residues long. CDR3 sequence (DNA): TGTGCCAGCAGTTACTCTACAGGGAGGGGAGATGGCTACACCTTC. Translated: CASSYSTGRGDGYTF.

The chain carries TRBV12-2 and TRBJ2-3. TRBV12-2 is tagged as a pseudogene. The CDR3 loop spans 15 amino acids. CDR3 in DNA: TGTGCAAGTCGCCCTATAGCCTTCGAGACAGATACGCAGTATTTT. Translated: CASRPIAFETDTQYF.

A remark on this clonotype: At one end the junction does not follow the germline gene, possibly because of a read error. J is TRBJ1-1 and V is TRBV5-5; D gene uncertain. There are 15 residues in the CDR3. Germline V gene data show CDR1 as SGHKS and CDR2 as YYEKEE (reference sequence). The CDR3 loop reads CAGSPGVVPRTEAFF. The CDR3, as DNA: TGTGCCGGCAGCCCCGGGGTGGTGCCCAGAACTGAAGCTTTCTTT.

This clonotype was detected a few times. The chain couples TRBV15 to TRBJ2-1; D is undetermined. The V end was cut by 0 bases, the J end by 3 bases, with 9 bases between. The CDR3 is 15 residues long. Germline V gives CDR1 LNHNV, CDR2 YYDKDF (reference sequence). CDR3 in amino acids: CATSRDMGSYNEQFF. CDR3 in DNA: TGTGCCACCAGCAGAGATATGGGCAGCTACAATGAGCAGTTCTTC. Full variable domain (remainder filled in from reference TRBV15 and TRBJ2-1): DAMVIQNPRYQVTQFGKPVTLSCSQTLNHNVMYWYQQKSSQAPKLLFHYYDKDFNNEADTPDNFQSRRPNTSFCFLDIRSPGLGDTAMYLCATSRDMGSYNEQFFGPGTRLTVL.

As concerns this clonotype: Germline is not matched at one junction end, which may reflect a read error. The chain combines TRBV5-1 with TRBJ1-2; D might be TRBD1 (5 bases). Germline CDR1 SGHRS, CDR2 YFSETQ. The CDR3 sequence is 14 residues long. CDR3 sequence reads: CVSSWDHPNYGYTF. The CDR3 coding sequence is TGCGTCAGCAGCTGGGACCATCCTAACTATGGCTACACCTTC.

The rearrangement links TRBV4-1 to TRBJ1-2; D is undetermined. Trimming pared 1 base from V and 3 bases from J, leaving 9 bases between. The CDR3 runs 14 residues. From germline, CDR1 is MGHRA and CDR2 YSYEKL. CDR3: CASSQVLQHYGYTF. The DNA of the CDR3 is TGCGCCAGCAGCCAAGTACTTCAGCACTATGGCTACACCTTC.

This clonotype has only a few counts. This sequence joins TRBV2 and TRBJ2-5; D unresolved. This CDR3 region has 12 residues. Trimming removed 3 bases from V and 1 base from J, with 3 bases in between. Germline CDR1 SNHLY, CDR2 FYNNEI. In nucleotides, the CDR3 is TGTGCCAGCAGTGATTTCCAAGAGACCCAGTACTTC. Translating it yields CASSDFQETQYF.

The CDR3 loop is CAISDSSSSYNEQYF. The CDR3 region has the DNA TGTGCCATCAGTGATAGCTCCAGCTCCTACAATGAGCAGTACTTC. The chain recombines TRBV10-3 with TRBJ2-7; the D is unclear. The CDR3 has 15 residues. Trimming shortened V by 3 bases and J by 7 bases, and 19 bases separated the two germline ends. Germline assignment: CDR1 ENHRY and CDR2 SYGVKD.

This clonotype has more than one count but fewer than ten. A much larger clone is a single base away; this may be a read error. The chain couples TRBV5-1 to TRBJ2-3; D is ambiguous. The length of the CDR3 is 14 residues. Trimming removed 3 bases at V and 5 bases at J, with 13 bases between. Germline CDR1 is SGHRS and CDR2 is YFSETQ. In DNA form, the CDR3 reads TGCGCCAGCAGCTGGGCCCAGCATGGAGATACGCAGTATTTT. It encodes CASSWAQHGDTQYF.

The rearrangement joins TRBV7-2 to TRBJ1-1; D might be TRBD1 (5 bases). The CDR3 runs to 15 residues. The V gene's germline CDR1 is SGHTA and CDR2 FQGNSA. Trimming took off 6 bases at V and 2 bases at J, with 16 bases between the two ends. The CDR3 region is CASSFTGSYNTEAFF. The CDR3 DNA follows: TGTGCCAGCAGTTTTACAGGTAGCTATAACACTGAAGCTTTCTTT. Together with reference TRBV7-2 and TRBJ1-1, the CDR3 gives the full variable domain: GAGVSQSPSNKVTEKGKDVELRCDPISGHTALYWYRQSLGQGLEFLIYFQGNSAPDKSGLPSDRFSAERTGGSVSTLTIQRTQQEDSAVYLCASSFTGSYNTEAFFGQGTRLTVV.

The V gene is TRBV29-1, the J gene TRBJ2-7, with 9 bases identical to TRBD1. Germline CDR1 SQVTM, CDR2 ANQGSEA. Trimming took 5 bases from V and 4 from J; bases not matched to a gene: 6. This CDR3 spans 13 amino acids. CDR3 coding DNA: TGCAGCGTTTCCATCGGACAGGGGTACGAGCAGTACTTC. Translation gives CSVSIGQGYEQYF.

This clonotype has only one observation. The rearrangement links TRBV4-2 to TRBJ2-7, with a weak D call TRBD1 (5 bases). From germline, CDR1 is LGHNA and CDR2 YNFKEQ. This CDR3 is 15 amino acids long. Deletions cut 8 bases from V and 0 bases from J, with 17 bases between. CDR3 nucleotide sequence: TGTGCCAGCGGCCTCCAAGCTGACAGCTCCTACGAGCAGTACTTC. As protein: CASGLQADSSYEQYF.

This clonotype turned up a few times. V is TRBV11-3 and J is TRBJ2-3, with 9 bases that match TRBD2. Trimming at V came to 5 bases and at J to 2 bases, leaving 5 bases not matched to a gene. This CDR3 spans 15 amino acids. Per germline, CDR1 SGHNT and CDR2 YENEEA. The CDR3 DNA follows: TGTGCCAGCAGCGGCGGGGGGGACTACACAGATACGCAGTATTTT. This encodes CASSGGGDYTDTQYF.

Only a few counts were recorded for this clonotype. The CDR3 reads CASSPYLNEQFF. The DNA of the CDR3 is TGTGCCAGCAGCCCTTACCTAAATGAGCAGTTCTTC. The chain carries TRBV5-6 and TRBJ2-1; D remains unclear. The V end lost 4 bases, the J end lost 7 bases, and 9 bases lay between the germline ends. The CDR3 covers 12 residues. Germline CDR1 SGHDT, CDR2 YYEEEE. Full variable domain (outside the CDR3, taken from reference TRBV5-6 and TRBJ2-1): DAGVTQSPTHLIKTRGQQVTLRCSPKSGHDTVSWYQQALGQGPQFIFQYYEEEERQRGNFPDRFSGHQFPNYSSELNVNALLLGDSALYLCASSPYLNEQFFGPGTRLTVL.

The rearrangement joins TRBV30 to TRBJ2-3, with D perhaps given as TRBD1 or TRBD2 (5 bases each). The CDR3 totals 16 residues. The ends were cut back, 0 bases at V and 0 bases at J, with 13 bases in the middle. Germline V gene sequence: CDR1 GTSNPN, CDR2 SVGIG (reference sequence). The CDR3 DNA reads as TGTGCCTGGAGTGTACCGGGGCTTTTTAGCACAGATACGCAGTATTTT. This translates into CAWSVPGLFSTDTQYF.

The J gene is TRBJ2-1, the V gene TRBV20-1; TRBD2 agrees at 13 bases. J was trimmed by 9 bases and V by 4 bases; bases with no gene match: 9. The germline gives CDR1 DFQATT, CDR2 SNEGSKA (reference sequence). The CDR3 runs to 15 residues. The chain's CDR3 is CSANERTSGSSEQFF. The DNA of the CDR3 is TGCAGTGCTAACGAGAGGACTAGCGGGAGCAGTGAGCAGTTCTTC.

The chain employs TRBV7-9 and TRBJ2-6; perhaps TRBD1 as D (5 bases). Trimming stripped 1 base from V and 4 bases from J, with 11 bases between. The CDR3 spans 16 residues. Germline CDR1 and CDR2: SEHNR and FQNEAQ (reference sequence). Written as DNA, the CDR3 is TGTGCCAGCAGCTTAGTCGACAGAGGAGGGGCCAACGTCCTGACTTTC. Its protein is CASSLVDRGGANVLTF.

The chain joins TRBV7-9 to TRBJ2-5; tentative D call: TRBD1 (6 bases). The CDR3 totals 13 residues. Trimming cost V 1 base and J 6 bases, with 9 bases left between them. Per the germline V gene, CDR1 is SEHNR and CDR2 is FQNEAQ (reference sequence). CDR3 coding DNA: TGTGCCAGCAGCTTAGGGGACAAGCAGACCCAGTACTTC. Translating gives CASSLGDKQTQYF.

The sample holds a few counts of this clonotype. The V call is TRBV28, the J call TRBJ1-6; D remains ambiguous. The V gene's germline CDR1 is MDHEN and CDR2 SYDVKM. The germline V and J ends were trimmed by 6 bases and 12 bases, with 9 bases remaining between them. The CDR3 totals 11 residues. CDR3 bases: TGTGCCAGCAGCCTCCAAGGACCCCTCCACTTT. Translation gives CASSLQGPLHF. Variable domain in full (rest from reference TRBV28 and TRBJ1-6): DVKVTQSSRYLVKRTGEKVFLECVQDMDHENMFWYRQDPGLGLRLIYFSYDVKMKEKGDIPEGYSVSREKKERFSLILESASTNQTSMYLCASSLQGPLHFGNGTRLTVT.

This clonotype was recorded a few times. The chain carries TRBV7-2 and TRBJ2-1, with D possibly matching TRBD1 (5 bases). Germline V lookup: CDR1 SGHTA, CDR2 FQGNSA. This CDR3 has 13 residues. V shed 5 bases and J shed 7 bases, with 12 bases lying between them. CDR3 protein: CASSKTRVNEQFF. In DNA form, the CDR3 reads TGTGCCAGCAGCAAAACCAGGGTTAATGAGCAGTTCTTC.